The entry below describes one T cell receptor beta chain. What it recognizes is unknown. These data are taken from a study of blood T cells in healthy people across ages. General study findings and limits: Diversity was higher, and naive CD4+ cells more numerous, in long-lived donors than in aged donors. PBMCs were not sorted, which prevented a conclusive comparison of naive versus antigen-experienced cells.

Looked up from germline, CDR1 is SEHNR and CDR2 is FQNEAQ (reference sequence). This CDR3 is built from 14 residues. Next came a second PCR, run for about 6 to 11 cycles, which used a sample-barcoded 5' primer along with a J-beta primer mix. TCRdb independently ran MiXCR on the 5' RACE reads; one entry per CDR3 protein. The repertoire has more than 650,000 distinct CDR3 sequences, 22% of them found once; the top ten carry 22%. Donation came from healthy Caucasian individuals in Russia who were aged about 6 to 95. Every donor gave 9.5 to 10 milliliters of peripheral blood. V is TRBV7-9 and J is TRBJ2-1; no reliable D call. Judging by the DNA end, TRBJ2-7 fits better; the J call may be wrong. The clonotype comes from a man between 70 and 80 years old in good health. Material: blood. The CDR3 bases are TGTGCCAGCAGCTTAGCCGACAACTCCTACGAGCAGTACTTC. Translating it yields CASSLADNSYEQYF.